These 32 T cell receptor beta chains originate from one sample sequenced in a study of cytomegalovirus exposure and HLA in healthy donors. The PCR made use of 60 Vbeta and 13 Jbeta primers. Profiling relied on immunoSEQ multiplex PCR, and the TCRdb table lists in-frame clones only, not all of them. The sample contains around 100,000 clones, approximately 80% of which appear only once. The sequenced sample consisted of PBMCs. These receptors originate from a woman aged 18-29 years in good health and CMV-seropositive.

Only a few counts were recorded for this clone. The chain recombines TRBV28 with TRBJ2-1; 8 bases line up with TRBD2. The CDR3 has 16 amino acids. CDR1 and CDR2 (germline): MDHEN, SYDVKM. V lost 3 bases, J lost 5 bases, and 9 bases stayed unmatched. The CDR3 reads CASSFNPGGPDNEQFF. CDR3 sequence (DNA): TGTGCCAGCAGTTTTAACCCGGGAGGGCCCGACAATGAGCAGTTCTTC.

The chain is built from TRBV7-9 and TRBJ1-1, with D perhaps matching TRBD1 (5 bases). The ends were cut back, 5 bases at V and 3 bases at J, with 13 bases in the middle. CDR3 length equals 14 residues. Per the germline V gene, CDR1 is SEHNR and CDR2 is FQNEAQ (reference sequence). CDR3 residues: CASSQRRGYTEAFF. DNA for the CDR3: TGTGCCAGCAGCCAACGGCGGGGGTACACTGAAGCTTTCTTT.

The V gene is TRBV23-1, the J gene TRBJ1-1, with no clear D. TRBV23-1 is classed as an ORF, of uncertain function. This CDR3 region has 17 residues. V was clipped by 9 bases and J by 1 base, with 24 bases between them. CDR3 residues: CASLQTEGNLGNTEAFF. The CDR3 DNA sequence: TGCGCCAGTCTCCAGACGGAGGGCAATCTAGGGAACACTGAAGCTTTCTTT.

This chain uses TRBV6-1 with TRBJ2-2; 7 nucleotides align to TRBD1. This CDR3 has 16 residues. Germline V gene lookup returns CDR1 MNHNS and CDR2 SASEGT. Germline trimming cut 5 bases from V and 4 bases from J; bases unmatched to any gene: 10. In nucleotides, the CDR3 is TGTGCCAGCAGTCAAGACAGGGTGTCGGGCACCGGGGAGCTGTTTTTT. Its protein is CASSQDRVSGTGELFF.

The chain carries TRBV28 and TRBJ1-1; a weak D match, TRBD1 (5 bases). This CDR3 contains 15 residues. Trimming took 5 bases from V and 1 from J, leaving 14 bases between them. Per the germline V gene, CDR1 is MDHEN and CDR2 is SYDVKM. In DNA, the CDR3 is TGTGCCAGCAGTACCCTAGGGGTGGGGAACACTGAAGCTTTCTTT. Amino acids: CASSTLGVGNTEAFF.

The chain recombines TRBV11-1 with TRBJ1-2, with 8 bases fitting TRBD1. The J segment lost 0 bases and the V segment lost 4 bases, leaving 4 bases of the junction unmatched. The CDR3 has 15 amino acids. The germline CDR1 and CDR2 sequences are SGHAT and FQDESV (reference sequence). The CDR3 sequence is CASSSYRGANYGYTF. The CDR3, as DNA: TGTGCCAGCAGCTCCTACAGGGGGGCTAACTATGGCTACACCTTC.

The CDR3 loop is CASRPQAPLTDTQYF. The CDR3 coding sequence is TGCGCCAGCAGACCACAGGCTCCCCTCACAGATACGCAGTATTTT. The gene calls are TRBV5-1 and TRBJ2-3; D may be TRBD1 (5 bases). The CDR3 contains 15 residues. With 5 bases removed from V and 2 bases from J, the gap between germline ends came to 15 bases. Germline values: CDR1 SGHRS, CDR2 YFSETQ.

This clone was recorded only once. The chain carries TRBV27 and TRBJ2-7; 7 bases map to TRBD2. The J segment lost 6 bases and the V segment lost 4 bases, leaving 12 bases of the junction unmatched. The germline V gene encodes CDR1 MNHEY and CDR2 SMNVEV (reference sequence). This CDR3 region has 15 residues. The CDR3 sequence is CASSSPWREGGEQYF. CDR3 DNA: TGTGCCAGCAGTTCGCCCTGGAGGGAGGGCGGCGAGCAGTACTTC.

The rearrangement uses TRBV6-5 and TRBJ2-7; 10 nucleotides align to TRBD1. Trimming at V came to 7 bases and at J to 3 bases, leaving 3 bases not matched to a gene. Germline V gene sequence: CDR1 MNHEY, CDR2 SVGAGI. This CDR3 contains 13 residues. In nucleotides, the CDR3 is TGTGCCAGCACTCGGGACAGGGGCTACGAGCAGTACTTC. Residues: CASTRDRGYEQYF.

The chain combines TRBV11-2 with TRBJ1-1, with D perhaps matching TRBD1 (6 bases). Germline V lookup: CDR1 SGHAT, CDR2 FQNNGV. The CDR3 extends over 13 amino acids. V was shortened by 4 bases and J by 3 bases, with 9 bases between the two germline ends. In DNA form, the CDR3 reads TGTGCCAGCAGCTCTCCAGGGGACACTGAAGCTTTCTTT. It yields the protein CASSSPGDTEAFF.

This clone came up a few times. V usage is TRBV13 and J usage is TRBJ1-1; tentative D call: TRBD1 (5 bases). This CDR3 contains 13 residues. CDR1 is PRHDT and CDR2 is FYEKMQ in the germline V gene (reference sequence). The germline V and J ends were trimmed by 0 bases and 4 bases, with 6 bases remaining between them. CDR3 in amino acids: CASSLGGGTEAFF. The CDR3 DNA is TGTGCCAGCAGCTTAGGGGGGGGCACTGAAGCTTTCTTT.

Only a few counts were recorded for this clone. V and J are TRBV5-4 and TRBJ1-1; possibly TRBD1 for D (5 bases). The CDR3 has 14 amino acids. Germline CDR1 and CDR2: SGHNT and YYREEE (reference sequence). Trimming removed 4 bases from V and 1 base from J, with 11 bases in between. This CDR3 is CASSRRGQNTEAFF. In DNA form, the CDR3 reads TGTGCCAGCAGCCGTAGGGGCCAGAACACTGAAGCTTTCTTT. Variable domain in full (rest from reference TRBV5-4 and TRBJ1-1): ETGVTQSPTHLIKTRGQQVTLRCSSQSGHNTVSWYQQALGQGPQFIFQYYREEENGRGNFPPRFSGLQFPNYSSELNVNALELDDSALYLCASSRRGQNTEAFFGQGTRLTVV.

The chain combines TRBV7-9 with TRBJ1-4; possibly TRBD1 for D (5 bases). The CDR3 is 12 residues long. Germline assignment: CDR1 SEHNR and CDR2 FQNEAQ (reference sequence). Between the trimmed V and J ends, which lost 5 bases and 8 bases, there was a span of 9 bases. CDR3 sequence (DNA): TGTGCCAGCAGCCTTTCAGGGGAAAAACTGTTTTTT. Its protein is CASSLSGEKLFF. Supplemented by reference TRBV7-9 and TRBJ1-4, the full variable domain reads DTGVSQNPRHKITKRGQNVTFRCDPISEHNRLYWYRQTLGQGPEFLTYFQNEAQLEKSRLLSDRFSAERPKGSFSTLEIQRTEQGDSAMYLCASSLSGEKLFFGSGTQLSVL.

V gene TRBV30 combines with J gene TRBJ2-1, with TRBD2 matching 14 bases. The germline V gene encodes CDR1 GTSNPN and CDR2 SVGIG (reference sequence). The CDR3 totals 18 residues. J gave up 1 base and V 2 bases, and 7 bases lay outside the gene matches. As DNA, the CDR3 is TGTGCCTGGAGTAGGGGGACTAGCGGGAGTAGGTCCTACAATGAGCAGTTCTTC. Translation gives CAWSRGTSGSRSYNEQFF.

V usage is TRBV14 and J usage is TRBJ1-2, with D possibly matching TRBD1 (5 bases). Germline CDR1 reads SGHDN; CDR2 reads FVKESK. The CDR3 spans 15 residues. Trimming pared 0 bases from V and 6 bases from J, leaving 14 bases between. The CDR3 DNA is TGTGCCAGCAGCCAAGATATAAGGTCAGGGAATGGCTACACCTTC. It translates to CASSQDIRSGNGYTF.

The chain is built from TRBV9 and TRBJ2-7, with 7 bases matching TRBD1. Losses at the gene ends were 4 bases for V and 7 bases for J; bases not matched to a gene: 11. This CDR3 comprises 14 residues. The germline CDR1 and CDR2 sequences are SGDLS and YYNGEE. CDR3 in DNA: TGTGCCAGCAGCCCCCGCGACAGGGTCTATGAGCAGTACTTC. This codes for CASSPRDRVYEQYF.

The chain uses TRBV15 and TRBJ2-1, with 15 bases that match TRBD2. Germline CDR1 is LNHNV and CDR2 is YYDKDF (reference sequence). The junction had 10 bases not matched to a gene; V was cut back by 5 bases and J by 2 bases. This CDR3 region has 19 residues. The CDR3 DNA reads TGTGCCACCAGCTCTCCCGGGACTAGCGGGAGGCTGGCCTACAATGAGCAGTTCTTC. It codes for CATSSPGTSGRLAYNEQFF.

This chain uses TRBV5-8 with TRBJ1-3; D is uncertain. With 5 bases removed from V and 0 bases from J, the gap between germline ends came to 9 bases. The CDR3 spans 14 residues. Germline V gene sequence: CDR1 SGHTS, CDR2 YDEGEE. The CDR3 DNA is TGTGCCAGCAGTTTGAAGAGCTCTGGAAACACCATATATTTT. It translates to CASSLKSSGNTIYF.

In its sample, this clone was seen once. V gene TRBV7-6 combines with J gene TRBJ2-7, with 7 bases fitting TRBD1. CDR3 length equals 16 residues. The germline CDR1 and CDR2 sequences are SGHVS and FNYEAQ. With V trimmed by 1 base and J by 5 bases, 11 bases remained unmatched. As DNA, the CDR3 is TGTGCCAGCAGCTTAGGTCAGGGGGACCGTGGGAACGAGCAGTACTTC. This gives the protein CASSLGQGDRGNEQYF.

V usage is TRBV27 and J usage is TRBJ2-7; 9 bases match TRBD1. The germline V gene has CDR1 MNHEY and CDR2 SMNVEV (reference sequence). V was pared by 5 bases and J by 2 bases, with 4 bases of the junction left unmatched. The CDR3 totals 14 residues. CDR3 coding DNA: TGTGCCAGCAGTGTGGGGACAGGGACCTACGAGCAGTACTTC. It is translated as CASSVGTGTYEQYF.

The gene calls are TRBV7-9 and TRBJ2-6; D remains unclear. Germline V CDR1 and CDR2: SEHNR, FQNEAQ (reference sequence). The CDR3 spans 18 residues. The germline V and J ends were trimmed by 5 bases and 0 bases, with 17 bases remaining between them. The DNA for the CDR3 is TGTGCCAGCAGCAGCCAACAGTCCTCGAGCTCTGGGGCCAACGTCCTGACTTTC. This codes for CASSSQQSSSSGANVLTF.

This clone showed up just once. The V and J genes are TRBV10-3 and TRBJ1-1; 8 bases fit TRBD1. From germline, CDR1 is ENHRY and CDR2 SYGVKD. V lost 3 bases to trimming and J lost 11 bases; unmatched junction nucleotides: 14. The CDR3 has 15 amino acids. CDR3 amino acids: CAISDPGQAPHEAFF. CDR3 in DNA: TGTGCCATCAGTGACCCGGGACAGGCTCCCCATGAGGCTTTCTTT.

The CDR3 loop reads CASSVDTGNTIYF. The CDR3 DNA is TGTGCCAGCAGCGTGGACACTGGAAACACCATATATTTT. V gene TRBV7-8 combines with J gene TRBJ1-3, with a possible D match to TRBD1 (5 bases). The CDR3 runs 13 residues. V gave up 5 bases and J gave up 2 bases, with 7 bases separating them. Germline CDR1 is SGHVS and CDR2 is FQNEAQ.

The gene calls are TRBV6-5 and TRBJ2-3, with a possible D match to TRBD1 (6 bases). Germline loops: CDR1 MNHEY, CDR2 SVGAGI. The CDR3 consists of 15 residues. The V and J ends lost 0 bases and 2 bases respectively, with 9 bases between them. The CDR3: CASSYSTGITDTQYF. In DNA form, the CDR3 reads TGTGCCAGCAGTTACTCGACAGGAATCACAGATACGCAGTATTTT.

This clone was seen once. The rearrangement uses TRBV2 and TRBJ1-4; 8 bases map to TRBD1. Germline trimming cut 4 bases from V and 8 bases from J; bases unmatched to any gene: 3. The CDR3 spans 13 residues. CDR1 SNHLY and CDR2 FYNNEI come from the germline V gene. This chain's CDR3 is CASSAGGGEKLFF. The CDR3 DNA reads TGTGCCAGCAGTGCAGGGGGCGGCGAAAAACTGTTTTTT. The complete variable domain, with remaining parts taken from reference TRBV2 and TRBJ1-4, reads EPEVTQTPSHQVTQMGQEVILRCVPISNHLYFYWYRQILGQKVEFLVSFYNNEISEKSEIFDDQFSVERPDGSNFTLKIRSTKLEDSAMYFCASSAGGGEKLFFGSGTQLSVL.

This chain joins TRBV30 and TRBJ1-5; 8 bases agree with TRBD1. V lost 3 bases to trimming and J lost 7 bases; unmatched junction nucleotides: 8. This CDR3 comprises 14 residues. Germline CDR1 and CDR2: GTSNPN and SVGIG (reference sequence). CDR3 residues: CAWRPTGALQPQHF. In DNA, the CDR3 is TGTGCCTGGAGGCCGACAGGGGCTCTCCAGCCCCAGCATTTT.

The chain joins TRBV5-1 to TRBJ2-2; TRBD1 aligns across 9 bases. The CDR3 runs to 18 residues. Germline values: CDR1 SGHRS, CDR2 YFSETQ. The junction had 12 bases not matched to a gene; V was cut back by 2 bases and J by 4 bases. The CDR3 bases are TGCGCCAGCAGCTTTTCGGTGGGGGACAGGGAGGGCACCGGGGAGCTGTTTTTT. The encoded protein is CASSFSVGDREGTGELFF.

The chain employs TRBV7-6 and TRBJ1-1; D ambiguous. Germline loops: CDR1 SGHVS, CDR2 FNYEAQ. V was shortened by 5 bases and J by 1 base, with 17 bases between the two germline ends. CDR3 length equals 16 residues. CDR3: CASSPGSIGRNTEAFF. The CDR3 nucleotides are TGTGCCAGCAGCCCCGGGTCCATTGGGAGGAACACTGAAGCTTTCTTT. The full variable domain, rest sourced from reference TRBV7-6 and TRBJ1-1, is GAGVSQSPRYKVTKRGQDVALRCDPISGHVSLYWYRQALGQGPEFLTYFNYEAQQDKSGLPNDRFSAERPEGSISTLTIQRTEQRDSAMYRCASSPGSIGRNTEAFFGQGTRLTVV.

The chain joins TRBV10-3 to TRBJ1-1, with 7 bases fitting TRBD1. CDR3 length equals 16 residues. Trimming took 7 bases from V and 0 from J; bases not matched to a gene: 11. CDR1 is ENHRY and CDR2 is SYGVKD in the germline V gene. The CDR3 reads CAITPGPGGMNTEAFF. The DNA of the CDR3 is TGTGCCATCACCCCAGGGCCAGGGGGTATGAACACTGAAGCTTTCTTT.

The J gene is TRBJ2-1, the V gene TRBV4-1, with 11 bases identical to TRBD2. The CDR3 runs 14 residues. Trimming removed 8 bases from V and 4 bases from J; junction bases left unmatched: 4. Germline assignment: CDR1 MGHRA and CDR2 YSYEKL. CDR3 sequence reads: CASRGTSGYNEQFF. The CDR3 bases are TGCGCCAGCCGCGGGACTAGCGGATACAATGAGCAGTTCTTC.

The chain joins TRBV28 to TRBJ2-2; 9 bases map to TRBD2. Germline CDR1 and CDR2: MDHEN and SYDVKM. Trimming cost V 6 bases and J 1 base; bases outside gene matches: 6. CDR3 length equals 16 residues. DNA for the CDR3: TGTGCCAGCAGGTCCATTAGCGGGGGGAACACCGGGGAGCTGTTTTTT. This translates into CASRSISGGNTGELFF.

CDR3 sequence (DNA): TGTGCCAGCAGCTTATGGGGGGGAGAGACCCAGTACTTC. Translated, it gives CASSLWGGETQYF. The chain carries TRBV11-3 and TRBJ2-5; 7 positions agree with TRBD2. With V trimmed by 2 bases and J by 4 bases, 1 base remained unmatched. The CDR3 totals 13 residues. Per germline, CDR1 SGHNT and CDR2 YENEEA.